This section outlines one T cell receptor beta chain sequence together with its context. Antigen: not known. CDR1 and CDR2 from the germline V gene are SEHNR and FQNEAQ (reference sequence). Trimming removed 5 bases from V and 3 bases from J, with 16 bases in between. The CDR3 is made up of 15 amino acids. The authors' processing: ImmunoSEQ gave junction-only sequences without quality scores, so filtering differed. TCRdb's table, derived via immunoSEQ multiplex PCR, lists solely in-frame clones and lacks some. That table supplies the V and J calls and clone size; D and trimming were determined from the DNA. The sample includes around 510,000 clones, around 95% seen only once; the top ten take about 0.067%. The sample comes from a study of shared clonotypes between healthy human individuals. Study observations and caveats: Richness estimates generally favored naive over memory subsets. It was observed that roughly 4.8% of naive CD4 clonotypes were shared across a handful of donors.

The origin of this receptor is a woman aged 25 to 39 in good health. The sequencing input was naive CD4+ T cells sorted from blood. Documented subset: CD45RA+ positively selected. The chain uses TRBV7-9 and TRBJ1-2; D is uncertain. Here the CDR3 reads CASSPIGQLDYGYTF. In nucleotides, the CDR3 is TGTGCCAGCAGCCCCATTGGGCAGTTGGACTATGGCTACACCTTC.